This T cell receptor beta chain was obtained from a study of T cell responses to AZD1222 COVID-19 vaccine. The table came from immunoSEQ multiplex PCR; TCRdb's copy has only in-frame clones and leaves some out. The sample consists of roughly 140,000 clones, roughly nine tenths of them appearing once. With V trimmed by 6 bases and J by 7 bases, 7 bases remained unmatched. Looked up from germline, CDR1 is MGHDK and CDR2 is SYGVNS. The CDR3 consists of 14 residues. This TCR was sampled from an adult who received the AZD1222 COVID-19 vaccine. Sequencing used peripheral blood, obtained 28 days after the second AZD1222 dose. The chain recombines TRBV25-1 with TRBJ1-5; 9 nucleotides align to TRBD1. The CDR3 sequence is CASRGTGRLQPQHF. CDR3 nucleotides: TGTGCCAGCAGGGGGACAGGGCGTTTGCAGCCCCAGCATTTT.